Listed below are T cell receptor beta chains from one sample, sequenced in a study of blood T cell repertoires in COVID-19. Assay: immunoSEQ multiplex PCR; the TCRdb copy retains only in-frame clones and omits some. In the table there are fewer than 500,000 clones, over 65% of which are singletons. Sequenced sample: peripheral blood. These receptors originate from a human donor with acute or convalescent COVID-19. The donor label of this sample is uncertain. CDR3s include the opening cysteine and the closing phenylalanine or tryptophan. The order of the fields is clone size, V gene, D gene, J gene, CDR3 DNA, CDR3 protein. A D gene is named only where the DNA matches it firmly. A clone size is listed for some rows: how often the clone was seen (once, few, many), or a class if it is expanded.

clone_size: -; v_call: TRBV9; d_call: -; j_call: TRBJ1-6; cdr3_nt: TGTGCCAGCAGCCCCGACTGGGATTCACCCCTCCACTTT; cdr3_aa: CASSPDWDSPLHF
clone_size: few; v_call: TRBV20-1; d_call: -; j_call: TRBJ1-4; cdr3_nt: TGCAGTGCTAGTCGGGGTGGTGAAAAACTGTTTTTT; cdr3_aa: CSASRGGEKLFF
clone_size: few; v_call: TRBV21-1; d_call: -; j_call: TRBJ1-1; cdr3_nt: TGTGCCAGCAGCAAAGTTTCCAAGAACACTGAAGCTTTCTTT; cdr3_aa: CASSKVSKNTEAFF
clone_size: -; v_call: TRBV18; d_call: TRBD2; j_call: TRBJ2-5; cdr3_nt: TGTGCCAGCTCCCAAAGCGGGAGGCAAGAGACCCAGTACTTC; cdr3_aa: CASSQSGRQETQYF
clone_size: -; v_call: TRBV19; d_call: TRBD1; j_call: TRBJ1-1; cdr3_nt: TGTGCCAACCGACAGGGCGTGAACACTGAAGCTTTCTTT; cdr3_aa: CANRQGVNTEAFF
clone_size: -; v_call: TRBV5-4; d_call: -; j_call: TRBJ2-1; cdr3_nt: TGTGCCAGCAGCTTGGGCAGGCTAAATGAGCAGTTCTTC; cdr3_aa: CASSLGRLNEQFF
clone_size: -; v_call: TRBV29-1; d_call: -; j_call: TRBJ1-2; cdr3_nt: TGCAGCGTAGAATCAAACAGGGCCTCCTATGGCTACACCTTC; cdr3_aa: CSVESNRASYGYTF
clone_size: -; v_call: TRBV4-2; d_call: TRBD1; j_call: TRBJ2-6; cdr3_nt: TGTGCCAGCAGCCAAGACCGGGACAGGGGTGGGGCCAACGTCCTGACTTTC; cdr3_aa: CASSQDRDRGGANVLTF
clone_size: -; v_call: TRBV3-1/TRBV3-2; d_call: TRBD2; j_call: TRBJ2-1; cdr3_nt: TGTGCCAGCAGCCACGTCGGACTAGGAATCGGTGAGCAGTTCTTC; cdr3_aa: CASSHVGLGIGEQFF
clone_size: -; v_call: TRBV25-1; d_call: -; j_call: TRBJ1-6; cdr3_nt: TGTGCCAGCAGTGCCAGGGGCGCCTATAATTCACCCCTCCACTTT; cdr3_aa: CASSARGAYNSPLHF
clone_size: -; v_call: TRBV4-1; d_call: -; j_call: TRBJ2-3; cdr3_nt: TGCGCCAGCAGCTACCCAGCGTCAGATACGCAGTATTTT; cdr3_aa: CASSYPASDTQYF
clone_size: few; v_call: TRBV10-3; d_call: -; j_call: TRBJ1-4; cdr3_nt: TGTGCCATCAGTGAGTTCGGAGGGAAGGCGACTAATGAAAAACTGTTTTTT; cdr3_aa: CAISEFGGKATNEKLFF
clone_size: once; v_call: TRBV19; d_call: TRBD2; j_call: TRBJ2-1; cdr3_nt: TGTGCCAGTAGTATATTGTCTAGCGGGAGGGCCGGTGAGCAGTTCTTC; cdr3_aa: CASSILSSGRAGEQFF
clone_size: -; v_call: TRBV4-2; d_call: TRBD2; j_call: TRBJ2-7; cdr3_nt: TGTGCCAGCAGCCAGAGTAGCGGGGACACCTACGAGCAGTACTTC; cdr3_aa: CASSQSSGDTYEQYF
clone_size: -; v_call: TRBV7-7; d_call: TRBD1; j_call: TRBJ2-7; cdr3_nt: TGTGCCAGCAGCAAAGGACAGGGGAGCTCCTACGAGCAGTACTTC; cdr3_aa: CASSKGQGSSYEQYF
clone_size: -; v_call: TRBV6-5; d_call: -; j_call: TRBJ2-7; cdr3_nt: TGTGCCAGCAGCCCCCCCCTAGGGGGGCAGTACTTC; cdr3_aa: CASSPPLGGQYF
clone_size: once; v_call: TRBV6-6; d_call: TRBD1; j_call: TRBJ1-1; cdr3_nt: TGTGCCAGCAGTCCGGGACAGGGGGCCGGTCAGAACACTGAAGCTTTCTTT; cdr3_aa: CASSPGQGAGQNTEAFF
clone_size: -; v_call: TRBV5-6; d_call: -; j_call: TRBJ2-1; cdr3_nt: TGTGCCAGCAGCTACCCAGTTGGCATTGAGCAGTTCTTC; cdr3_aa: CASSYPVGIEQFF
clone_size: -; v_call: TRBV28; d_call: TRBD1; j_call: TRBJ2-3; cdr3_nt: TGTGCCAGCAGTTCTTTGGGACAGCGAGGGGATACGCAGTATTTT; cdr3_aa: CASSSLGQRGDTQYF
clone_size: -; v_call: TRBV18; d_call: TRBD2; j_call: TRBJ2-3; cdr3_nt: TGTGCCAGCTCACCCAGGACTAGCGGGAGTTTGGGCACAGATACGCAGTATTTT; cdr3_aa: CASSPRTSGSLGTDTQYF
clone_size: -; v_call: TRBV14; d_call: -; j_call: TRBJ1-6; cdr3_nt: TGTGCCAGCAGCCATGGGACTTATAATTCACCCCTCCACTTT; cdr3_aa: CASSHGTYNSPLHF
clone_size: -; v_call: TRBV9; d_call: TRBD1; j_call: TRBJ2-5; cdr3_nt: TGTGCCAGCAATACGGGACAGCTAGAAGAGACCCAGTACTTC; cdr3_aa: CASNTGQLEETQYF
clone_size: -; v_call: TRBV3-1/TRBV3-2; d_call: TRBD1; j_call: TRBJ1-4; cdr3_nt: TGTGCCAGCAGCCAATCCGGGACAGCCTCAACTAATGAAAAACTGTTTTTT; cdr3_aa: CASSQSGTASTNEKLFF
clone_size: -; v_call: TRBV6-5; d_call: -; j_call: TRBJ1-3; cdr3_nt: TGTGCCAGCAGTTACTCGGACAGTGGAAACACCATATATTTT; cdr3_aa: CASSYSDSGNTIYF
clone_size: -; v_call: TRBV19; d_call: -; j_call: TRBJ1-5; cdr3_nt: TGTGCCAGTAGTATGTGGCAGGGTTTCAGCCATCAGCCCCAGCATTTT; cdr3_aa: CASSMWQGFSHQPQHF
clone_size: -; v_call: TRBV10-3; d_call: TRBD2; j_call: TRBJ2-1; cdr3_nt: TGTGCCATCAGTGAGCCAAAAGCGGGAGGGGAGTTCTTC; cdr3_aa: CAISEPKAGGEFF
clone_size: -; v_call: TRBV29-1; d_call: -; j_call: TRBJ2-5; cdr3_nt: TGCAGCGTTGACCAGACCCCAGGGACTCAAGAGACCCAGTACTTC; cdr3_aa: CSVDQTPGTQETQYF
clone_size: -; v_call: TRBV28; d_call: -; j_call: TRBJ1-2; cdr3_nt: TGTGCCAGCAGCCCTGGCGGCTGGGGGAGGGGTGGAGGCTACACCTTC; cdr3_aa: CASSPGGWGRGGGYTF
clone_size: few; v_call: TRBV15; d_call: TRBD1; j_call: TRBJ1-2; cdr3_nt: TGTGCCACCAGCAGGAACCGACAGGGGGGCTACACCTTC; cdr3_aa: CATSRNRQGGYTF
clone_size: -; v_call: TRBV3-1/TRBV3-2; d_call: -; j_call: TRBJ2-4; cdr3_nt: TGTGCCAGCAGCCAAGCGGGTTTAGCCAAAAACATTCAGTACTTC; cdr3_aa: CASSQAGLAKNIQYF
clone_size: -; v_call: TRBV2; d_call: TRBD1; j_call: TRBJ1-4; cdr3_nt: TGTGCCAGCAACAGGGGGCTCCGAGGGAATAATGAAAAACTGTTTTTT; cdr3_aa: CASNRGLRGNNEKLFF
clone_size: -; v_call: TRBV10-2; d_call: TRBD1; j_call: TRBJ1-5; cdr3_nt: TGCGCCAGCAGAACCGGGACAGGGAGAAATCAGCCCCAGCATTTT; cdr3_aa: CASRTGTGRNQPQHF
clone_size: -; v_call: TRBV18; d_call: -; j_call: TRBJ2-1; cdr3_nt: TGTGCCAGCTCACCGCTAAGAGAGAATGAGCAGTTCTTC; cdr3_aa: CASSPLRENEQFF
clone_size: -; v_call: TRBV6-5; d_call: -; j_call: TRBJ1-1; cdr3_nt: TGTGCCAGCAGTTACTGGATAACGGACAGGAACACTGAAGCTTTCTTT; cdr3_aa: CASSYWITDRNTEAFF
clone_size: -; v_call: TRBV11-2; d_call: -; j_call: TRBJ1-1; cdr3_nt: TGTGCCAGCAGCCGACAGACCTTAAACACTGAAGCTTTCTTT; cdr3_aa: CASSRQTLNTEAFF
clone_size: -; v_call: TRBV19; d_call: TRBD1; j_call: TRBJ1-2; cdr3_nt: TGTGCCAGTAGAACAACAGGGGGTATCGGTGGCTACACCTTC; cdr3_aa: CASRTTGGIGGYTF
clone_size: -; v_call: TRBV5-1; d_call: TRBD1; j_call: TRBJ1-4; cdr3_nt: TGCGCCAGCCGACCACAGGGGGCTGTTACTGAAAAACTGTTTTTT; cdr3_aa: CASRPQGAVTEKLFF
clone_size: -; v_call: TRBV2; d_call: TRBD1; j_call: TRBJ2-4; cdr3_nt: TGTGCCAGCAAGTTGACAGGGGGGCAAAACATTCAGTACTTC; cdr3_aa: CASKLTGGQNIQYF
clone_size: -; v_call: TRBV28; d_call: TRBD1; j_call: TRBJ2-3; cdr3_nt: TGTGCCAGCAGTATCACAGGGGGCGGTCACACAGATACGCAGTATTTT; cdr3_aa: CASSITGGGHTDTQYF
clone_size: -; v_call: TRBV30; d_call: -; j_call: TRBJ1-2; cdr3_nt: TGTGCCTGGAGCCTGGGCCCCTCTGGCTACACCTTC; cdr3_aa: CAWSLGPSGYTF